This TCR beta chain appears in the sequencing data of a study of blood T cell repertoires in COVID-19. TCRdb's table, derived via immunoSEQ multiplex PCR, lists solely in-frame clones and lacks some. This table holds around 130,000 clones, 75% to 90% found once. The CDR3 is 16 residues long. V was clipped by 0 bases and J by 8 bases; unmatched bases: 3. Germline assignment: CDR1 LGHNA and CDR2 YNFKEQ. Sequencing was performed on peripheral blood. This receptor was taken from a man aged 35-49 years with acute or convalescent COVID-19. The chain links TRBV4-2 to TRBJ2-1, with 14 bases aligning to TRBD2. CDR3 region: CASSQEGTSGSDEQFF. The CDR3, as DNA: TGTGCCAGCAGCCAAGAAGGGACTAGCGGGAGCGATGAGCAGTTCTTC.